This T cell receptor beta chain came from a study of blood T cells in healthy people across ages. Study summary: When template switching was applied, about one barcoded beta molecule was captured per two T cells. Findings and caveats of the study: Fewer expanded clones and more diversity marked long-lived versus aged donors.

This clonotype was observed a single time. As yet, its antigen is unknown. Using a J-beta primer mix together with a sample-barcoded 5' primer, a second PCR was run for about 6 to 11 cycles. TCRdb used MiXCR to reprocess the 5' RACE reads, holding one entry per CDR3 protein. Here the sample spans 1.5 million to 2 million distinct CDR3 sequences, just under 50% being singletons. The V gene end was trimmed by 3 bases and the J gene end by 6 bases; junction bases not matched to a gene: 4. The germline gives CDR1 MNHEY, CDR2 SVGAGI. The length of the CDR3 is 14 residues. This chain connects TRBV6-5 to TRBJ1-4; 7 nucleotides match TRBD1. The TCR was taken from a middle-aged woman in good health. The sequenced sample was blood. The CDR3 DNA follows: TGTGCCAGCAGTTATGGGACAGCTCATGAAAAACTGTTTTTT. Amino acids: CASSYGTAHEKLFF.